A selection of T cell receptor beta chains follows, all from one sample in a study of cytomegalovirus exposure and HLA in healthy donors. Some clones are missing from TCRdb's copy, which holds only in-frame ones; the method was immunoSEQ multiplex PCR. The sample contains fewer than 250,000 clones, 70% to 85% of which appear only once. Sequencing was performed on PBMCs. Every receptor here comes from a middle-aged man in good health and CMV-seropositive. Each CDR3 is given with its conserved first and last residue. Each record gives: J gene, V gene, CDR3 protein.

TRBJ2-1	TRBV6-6	CASSATGFPNEQFF
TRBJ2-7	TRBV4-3	CASSRLAGTPTYEQYF
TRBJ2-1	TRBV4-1	CASSQDSGSSYNEQFF
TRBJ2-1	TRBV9	CASSDGPLAGYNEQFF
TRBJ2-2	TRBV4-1	CASSLHLKTGLAGVETGELFF
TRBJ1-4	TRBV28	CASGAPGATNEKLFF
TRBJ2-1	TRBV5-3	CARRGSGTGVDEQFF
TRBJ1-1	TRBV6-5	CASRVGGARGTEAFF
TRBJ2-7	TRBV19	CASSMGDTTYEQYF
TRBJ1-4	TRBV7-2	CASSLVVPPEGEKLFF
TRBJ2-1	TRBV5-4	CASSLASEAYNEQFF
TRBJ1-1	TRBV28	CASSFLLTEAFF
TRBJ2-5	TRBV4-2	CASSPQSSGGTGETQYF
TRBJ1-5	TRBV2	CASSKDRTVGQPQHF
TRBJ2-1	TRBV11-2	CASSVGLADYNEQFF
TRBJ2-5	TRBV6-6	CASSYSTSGQETQYF
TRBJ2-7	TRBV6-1	CASSSPDRIHEQYF
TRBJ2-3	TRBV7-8	CASSGQGAGTQYF
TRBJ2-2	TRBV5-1	CASSLAPGTGELFF
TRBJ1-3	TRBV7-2	CASSSGTLAGNTIYF
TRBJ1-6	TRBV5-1	CASSWDRFSPLHF
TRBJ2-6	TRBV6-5	CASSFGSSGANVLTF
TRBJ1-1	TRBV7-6	CASSLTLGEAEAFF
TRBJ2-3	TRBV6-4	CAPPLGPDTQYF
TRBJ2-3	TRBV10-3	CASSPGLAGGTDTQYF
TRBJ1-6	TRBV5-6	CASSLLGARDNSPLHF
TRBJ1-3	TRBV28	CASSLLQGSGNTIYF
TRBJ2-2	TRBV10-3	CATDRGLDTGELFF
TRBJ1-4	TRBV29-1	CSVGLGSNEKLFF
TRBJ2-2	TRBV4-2	CASSLGQDTGELFF
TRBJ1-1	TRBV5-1	CASSVRGGFAEAFF
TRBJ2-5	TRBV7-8	CASSWAGSQETQYF
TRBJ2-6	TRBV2	CASSTTGSGANVLTF
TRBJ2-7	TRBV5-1	CASSLQGMISYEQYF
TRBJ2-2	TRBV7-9	CASSLLAANTGELFF
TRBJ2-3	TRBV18	CASSPPLVTEVDTQYF
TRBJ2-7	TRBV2	CASRSGQGSGEQYF
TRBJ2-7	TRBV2	CATNKEVTGKEQYF
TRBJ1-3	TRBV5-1	CASSPGARGGSAGNTIYF
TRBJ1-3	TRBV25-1	CASSERGSGNTIYF